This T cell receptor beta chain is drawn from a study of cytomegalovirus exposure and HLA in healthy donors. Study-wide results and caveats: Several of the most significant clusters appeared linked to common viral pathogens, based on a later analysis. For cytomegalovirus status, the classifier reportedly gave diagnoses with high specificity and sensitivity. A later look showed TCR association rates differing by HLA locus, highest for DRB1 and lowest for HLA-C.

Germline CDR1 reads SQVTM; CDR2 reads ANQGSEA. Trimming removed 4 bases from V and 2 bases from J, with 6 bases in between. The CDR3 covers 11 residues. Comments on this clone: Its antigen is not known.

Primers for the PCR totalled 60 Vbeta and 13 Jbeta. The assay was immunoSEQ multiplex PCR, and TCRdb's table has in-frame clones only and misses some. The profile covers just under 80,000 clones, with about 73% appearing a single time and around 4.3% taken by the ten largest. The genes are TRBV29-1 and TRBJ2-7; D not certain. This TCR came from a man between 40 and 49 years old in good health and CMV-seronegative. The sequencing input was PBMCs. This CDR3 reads CSVVGTYEQYF. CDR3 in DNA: TGCAGCGTTGTCGGTACCTACGAGCAGTACTTC.